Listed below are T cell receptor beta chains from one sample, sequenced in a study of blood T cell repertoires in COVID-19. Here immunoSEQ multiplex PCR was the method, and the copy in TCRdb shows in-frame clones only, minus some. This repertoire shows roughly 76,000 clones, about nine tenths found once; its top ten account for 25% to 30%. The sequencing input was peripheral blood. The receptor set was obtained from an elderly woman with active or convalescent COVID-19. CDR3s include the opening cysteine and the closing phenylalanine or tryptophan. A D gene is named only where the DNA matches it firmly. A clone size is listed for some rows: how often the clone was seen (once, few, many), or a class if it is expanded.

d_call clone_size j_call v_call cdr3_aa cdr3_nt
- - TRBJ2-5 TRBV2 CASSAVSETQYF TGTGCCAGCAGTGCGGTATCGGAGACCCAGTACTTC
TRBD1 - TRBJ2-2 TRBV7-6 CASSLVAGQGFAGELFF TGTGCCAGCAGCTTAGTCGCCGGACAGGGATTCGCCGGGGAGCTGTTTTTT
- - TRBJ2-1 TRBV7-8 CASSLARADNEQFF TGTGCCAGCAGCTTAGCGAGGGCAGACAATGAGCAGTTCTTC
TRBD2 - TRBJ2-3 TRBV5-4 CASSLTGGSTDTQYF TGTGCCAGCAGCTTAACGGGGGGGAGCACAGATACGCAGTATTTT
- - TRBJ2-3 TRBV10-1 CASRRDGESTDTQYF TGCGCCAGCCGACGAGACGGGGAAAGCACAGATACGCAGTATTTT
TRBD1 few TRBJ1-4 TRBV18 CASSPDRGEKLFF TGTGCCAGCTCACCTGACAGGGGAGAAAAACTGTTTTTT
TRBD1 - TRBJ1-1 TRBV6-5 CASSYSRTGSTEAFF TGTGCCAGCAGTTACTCCCGGACAGGCAGCACTGAAGCTTTCTTT
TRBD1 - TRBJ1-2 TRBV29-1 CSGGQGYGYTF TGCAGCGGGGGACAGGGCTATGGCTACACCTTC
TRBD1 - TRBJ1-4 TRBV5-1 CASSPRTGTKSGTNEKLFF TGCGCCAGCAGCCCAAGGACAGGGACAAAGTCTGGAACTAATGAAAAACTGTTTTTT
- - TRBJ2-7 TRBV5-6 CASLAQVSSYEQYF TGTGCCAGCCTGGCTCAGGTCAGCTCCTACGAGCAGTACTTC
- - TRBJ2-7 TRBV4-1 CASSQETTNSYEQYF TGCGCCAGCAGCCAAGAGACAACGAACTCCTACGAGCAGTACTTC
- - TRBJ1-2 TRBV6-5 CASSYKRQDYGYTF TGTGCCAGCAGTTACAAGCGTCAAGACTATGGCTACACCTTC
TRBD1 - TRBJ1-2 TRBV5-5 CASSSTGGSYGYTF TGTGCCAGCAGCTCAACAGGGGGCAGCTATGGCTACACCTTC
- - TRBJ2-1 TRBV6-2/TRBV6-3 CASSYGQNNEQFF TGTGCCAGCAGTTATGGGCAGAACAATGAGCAGTTCTTC
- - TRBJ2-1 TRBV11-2 CASSLVAGLTYNEQFF TGTGCCAGCAGCTTAGTTGCGGGGCTGACCTACAATGAGCAGTTCTTC
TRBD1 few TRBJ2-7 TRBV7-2 CASSFPSGGQGLGIYEQYF TGTGCCAGCAGCTTCCCCTCCGGGGGACAGGGCCTGGGGATATACGAGCAGTACTTC
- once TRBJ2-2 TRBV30 CAWSASTGELFF TGTGCCTGGAGTGCCTCCACCGGGGAGCTGTTTTTT
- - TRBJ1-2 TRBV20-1 CKTGTYGYTF TGCAAAACAGGGACCTATGGCTACACCTTC
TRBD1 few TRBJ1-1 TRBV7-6 CASSPIQGRATEAFF TGTGCCAGCAGCCCAATACAGGGGCGGGCAACTGAAGCTTTCTTT
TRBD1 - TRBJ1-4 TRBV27 CASSLYTPGQGDEKLFF TGTGCCAGCAGTTTGTACACACCGGGACAGGGGGACGAAAAACTGTTTTTT
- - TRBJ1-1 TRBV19 CASSIFPNTEAFF TGTGCCAGTAGTATTTTCCCTAACACTGAAGCTTTCTTT
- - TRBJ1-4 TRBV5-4 CASSLPGTTNEKLFF TGTGCCAGCAGCTTACCCGGGACAACTAATGAAAAACTGTTTTTT
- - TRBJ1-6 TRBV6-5 CASSYSGADSPLHF TGTGCCAGCAGCTACTCTGGGGCGGATTCACCCCTCCACTTT
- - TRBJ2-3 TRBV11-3 CASSSRLADTQYF TGTGCCAGCAGCTCCCGTCTTGCAGATACGCAGTATTTT
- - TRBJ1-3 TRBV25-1 CASSEAESGNTIYF TGTGCCAGCAGTGAAGCGGAAAGTGGAAACACCATATATTTT
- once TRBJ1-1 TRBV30 CACSASGGSTEAFF TGTGCCTGCTCAGCCTCTGGAGGGTCCACTGAAGCTTTCTTT
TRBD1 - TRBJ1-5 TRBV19 CASSIRDSNRPQHF TGTGCCAGTAGTATCCGGGACAGCAATCGGCCCCAGCATTTT
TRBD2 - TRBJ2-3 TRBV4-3 CASSQVRGGPDTQYF TGCGCCAGCAGCCAAGTCCGGGGGGGCCCGGATACGCAGTATTTT
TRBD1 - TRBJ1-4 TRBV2 CASRPLTGLEKLFF TGTGCCAGTCGACCATTGACAGGGTTGGAAAAACTGTTTTTT
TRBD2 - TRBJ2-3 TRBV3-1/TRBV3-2 CASSHQVGGAGVTDTQYF TGTGCCAGCAGCCACCAGGTTGGAGGGGCGGGGGTCACAGATACGCAGTATTTT
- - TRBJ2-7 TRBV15 CATSREQTYEQYF TGTGCCACCAGCAGAGAGCAAACTTACGAGCAGTACTTC
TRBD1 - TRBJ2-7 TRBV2 CASMRDRGNEQYF TGTGCCAGCATGAGGGACAGGGGCAACGAGCAGTACTTC
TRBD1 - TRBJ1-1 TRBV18 CASSPGQGFFTEAFF TGTGCCAGCTCACCGGGACAGGGGTTTTTCACTGAAGCTTTCTTT
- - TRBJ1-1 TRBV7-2 CASSLNTEAFF TGTGCCAGCAGCCTTAACACTGAAGCTTTCTTT
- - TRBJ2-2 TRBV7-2 CASSLARVYTGELFF TGTGCCAGCAGCTTAGCCAGGGTATACACCGGGGAGCTGTTTTTT
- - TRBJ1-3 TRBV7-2 CASSSQGGGNTIYF TGTGCCAGCAGCTCTCAGGGTGGCGGAAACACCATATATTTT
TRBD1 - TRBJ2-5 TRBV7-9 CASGHHDRGGETQYF TGTGCCAGCGGCCATCACGACAGGGGCGGGGAGACCCAGTACTTC
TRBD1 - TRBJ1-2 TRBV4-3 CASSQDYVDAGGAYGYTF TGCGCCAGCAGCCAAGATTACGTGGACGCAGGGGGCGCCTATGGCTACACCTTC
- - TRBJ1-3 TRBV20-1 CSASRSGAGNTIYF TGCAGTGCTAGTCGGTCGGGGGCTGGAAACACCATATATTTT
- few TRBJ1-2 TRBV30 CAWSEQIVYGYTF TGTGCCTGGAGTGAACAGATAGTCTATGGCTACACCTTC
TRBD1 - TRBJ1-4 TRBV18 CASSLAQGATNEKLFF TGTGCCAGCTCACTGGCCCAGGGGGCAACTAATGAAAAACTGTTTTTT
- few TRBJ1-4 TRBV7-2 CASSYGGGSDEKLFF TGTGCCAGCAGCTATGGCGGGGGGTCCGATGAAAAACTGTTTTTT
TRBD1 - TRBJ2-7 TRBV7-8 CASSSRPGQGSSYEQYF TGTGCCAGCAGCTCCAGACCGGGACAGGGGAGCTCCTACGAGCAGTACTTC
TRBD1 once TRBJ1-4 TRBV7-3 CASSLDGTAEKLFF TGTGCCAGCAGCTTAGACGGGACAGCTGAAAAACTGTTTTTT